The T cell receptor beta chain described here comes from a study of OX40 agonist ivuxolimab in advanced cancers. Overall study: Ivuxolimab, an antibody acting as an agonist of OX40 (CD134), was used to treat patients. Of the patients, three showed partial responses, one with hepatocellular carcinoma and two with cutaneous melanoma.

TCRdb's copy holds only in-frame clones and misses some; the assay was immunoSEQ multiplex PCR. The sample lists about 78,000 clones; roughly 84% were seen once. The germline V and J ends were trimmed by 6 bases and 2 bases, with 8 bases remaining between them. Germline V CDR1 and CDR2: LNHDA, SQIVND (reference sequence). This CDR3 contains 12 residues. The sequencing used CD4+ or CD8+ T cells sorted from blood, collected in a trial of the OX40 agonist ivuxolimab. The TCR sequence derives from an adult with an advanced solid tumor such as melanoma, head and neck, liver or kidney cancer. The chain links TRBV19 to TRBJ2-7, with D possibly matching TRBD2 (6 bases). CDR3 in amino acids: CASSSGAYEQYF. CDR3 bases: TGTGCCAGTAGCTCGGGGGCCTACGAGCAGTACTTC. The full variable domain, in which reference TRBV19 and TRBJ2-7 provide the parts outside the CDR3, is DGGITQSPKYLFRKEGQNVTLSCEQNLNHDAMYWYRQDPGQGLRLIYYSQIVNDFQKGDIAEGYSVSREKKESFPLTVTSAQKNPTAFYLCASSSGAYEQYFGPGTRLTVT.